This T cell receptor (beta chain) was recorded in a study of patients and donors after allogeneic stem cell transplantation. From the RT-PCR reads, TCRdb called clonotypes with MiXCR, one entry per CDR3 protein. The sample records 98,000 or so distinct CDR3 sequences, approximately 40% being singletons. The germline V gene has CDR1 ENHRY and CDR2 SYGVKD. V lost 8 bases and J lost 1; bases outside the gene matches: 5. CDR3 size: 14 residues. The sequenced sample was blood, either unsorted or a sorted T cell fraction (not recorded which). The V call is TRBV10-3, the J call TRBJ2-1, with TRBD2 matching 7 bases. The receptor was derived from a human donor who was either an allogeneic HSCT recipient or a stem cell or donor lymphocyte infusion donor (not recorded which). It is not recorded whose cells these are; they may come from a transplant donor. Here the CDR3 reads CAIGRDPSYNEQFF. Written as DNA, the CDR3 is TGTGCCATCGGGAGGGACCCTTCCTACAATGAGCAGTTCTTC.